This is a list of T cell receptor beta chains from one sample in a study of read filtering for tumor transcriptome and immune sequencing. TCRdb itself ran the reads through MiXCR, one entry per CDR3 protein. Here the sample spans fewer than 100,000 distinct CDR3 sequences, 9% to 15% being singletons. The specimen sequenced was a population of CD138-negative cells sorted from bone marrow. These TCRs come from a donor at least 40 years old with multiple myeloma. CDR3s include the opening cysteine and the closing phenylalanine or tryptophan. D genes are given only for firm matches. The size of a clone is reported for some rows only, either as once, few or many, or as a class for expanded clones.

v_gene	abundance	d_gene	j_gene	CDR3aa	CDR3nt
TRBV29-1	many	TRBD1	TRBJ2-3	CSVETGLDTQYF	TGCAGCGTTGAGACAGGGCTAGATACGCAGTATTTT
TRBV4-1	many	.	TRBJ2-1	CASSLTYTSSYNEQFF	TGCGCCAGCAGCCTAACCTACACCAGCTCCTACAATGAGCAGTTCTTC
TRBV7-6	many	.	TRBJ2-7	CASSLSAGPYEQYF	TGTGCCAGCAGCTTGTCGGCAGGGCCCTACGAGCAGTACTTC
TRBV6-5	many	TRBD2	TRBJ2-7	CASSYLAGGSYEQYF	TGTGCCAGCAGTTATCTAGCGGGAGGGTCCTACGAGCAGTACTTC
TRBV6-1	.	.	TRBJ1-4	CASKIPGLFVNEKLFF	TGTGCCAGCAAGATACCGGGGCTGTTTGTTAATGAAAAACTGTTTTTT
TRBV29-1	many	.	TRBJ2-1	CSAGLGNEQFF	TGCAGCGCCGGACTGGGGAATGAGCAGTTCTTC
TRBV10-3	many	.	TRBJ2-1	CAAEPDGHNEQFF	TGTGCCGCCGAACCGGACGGGCACAATGAGCAGTTCTTC
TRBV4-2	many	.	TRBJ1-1	CASSQVARTDTEAFF	TGTGCCAGCAGCCAAGTTGCCCGGACGGACACTGAAGCTTTCTTT
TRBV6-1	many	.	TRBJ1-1	CASSERWRGTEAFF	TGTGCCAGCAGTGAAAGGTGGCGCGGAACTGAAGCTTTCTTT
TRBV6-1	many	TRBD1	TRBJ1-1	CASTDRVERAFF	TGTGCCAGCACTGACAGGGTGGAAAGGGCTTTCTTT
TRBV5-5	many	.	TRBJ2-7	CASSLGVGSERYEQYF	TGTGCCAGCAGCTTGGGGGTCGGGAGCGAGAGATACGAGCAGTACTTC
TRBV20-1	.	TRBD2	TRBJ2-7	CSASGTSGYEQYF	TGCAGTGCTAGTGGCACTAGCGGCTACGAGCAGTACTTC
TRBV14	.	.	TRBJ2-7	CASSLGRTANEQYF	TGTGCCAGCAGCCTGGGACGGACCGCAAACGAGCAGTACTTC
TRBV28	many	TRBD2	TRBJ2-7	CATAEIAGGQGLEQYF	TGTGCCACCGCGGAGATAGCGGGAGGGCAGGGTCTCGAGCAGTACTTC
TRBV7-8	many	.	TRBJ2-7	CASSPSVGYEQYF	TGTGCCAGCAGCCCCTCGGTGGGATACGAGCAGTACTTC